The TCR beta chain described here comes from a study of shared clonotypes between healthy human individuals. Looked up from germline, CDR1 is SGHRS and CDR2 is YFSETQ. The CDR3 is 15 residues long. V lost 4 bases, J lost 4 bases, and 15 bases lay in between. The method was immunoSEQ multiplex PCR; TCRdb's version includes in-frame clones alone and lacks a portion of them. The data contain 550,000 to 700,000 clones, more than 70% of them singletons. Sequences were obtained from memory CD4+ T cells sorted from blood. Stated subset: CD45RA-negative fraction. This receptor was obtained from a woman aged 25 to 45 in good health. This chain uses TRBV5-1 with TRBJ2-1; weak D call: TRBD2 (6 bases). CDR3 sequence: CASSLSGVGYNEQFF. CDR3 in DNA: TGCGCCAGCAGCCTGTCGGGGGTGGGGTACAATGAGCAGTTCTTC.